This TCR beta chain emerged from a study of PD-1 blockade in mismatch repair-deficient tumors (TCRdb year 2017). Background on the whole study: Between September 2013 and September 2016, the trial enrolled about 93 consecutive patients with 12 mismatch repair-deficient cancer types, every one of whom had been previously treated and was progressing. Tumor-associated T cell clones in the peripheral blood of patients responding to PD-1 blockade were tracked using deep sequencing of TCR CDR3 regions. Beyond this particular receptor, the publication reports: Rapid expansion after pembrolizumab followed by contraction, generally before radiologic responses, was shown by tumor-resident clones, which were often undetectable in blood before treatment.

For each enrolled patient, mismatch repair deficiency was established using either polymerase chain reaction or immunohistochemistry. TCR sequencing was performed for a few patients who responded to pembrolizumab therapy. In the phase II trial, pembrolizumab PD-1 blockade was tested prospectively in advanced mismatch repair-deficient cancers, no matter which tissue of origin the cancers came from. Peripheral blood T cell samples were serially collected before and at multiple times after PD-1 blockade was started. Blood sampling times were reported as weeks after the first pembrolizumab dose. As for this clone: What this receptor recognizes is not known. No base-level quality is on record; no much larger clone is a single base apart.

Library preparation used the immunoSEQ multiplex PCR assay. TCRdb carries this immuneACCESS record with in-frame sequences only. Its versions omit some clonotypes, under half of them owing to an unresolved V gene in the studies checked, with the rest unexplained. The sample yields some 130,000 clones; 88% were counted once. The top ten constitute around 11% of the sample. CDR1 and CDR2 were assigned from the germline V gene as ENHRY and SYGVKD. V and J lose 0 bases and 2 bases, and a span of 15 bases separates them. The CDR3 has 17 amino acids, counting the end cysteine and phenylalanine. Only the CDR3 region is kept as DNA, spanning 51 bases read in frame from base 1.

This chain joins TRBV10-3 to TRBJ2-3; the D region possibly corresponds to TRBD1 (6 bases align). The sequencing used peripheral blood, collected just over 70 weeks after starting pembrolizumab. This receptor was identified in an adult with mismatch repair-deficient cancer. The sequenced DNA: TGTGCCATCAGTGAGTCGTTGGTGGGGGCGTACACAGATACGCAGTATTTT. Its coded protein is CAISESLVGAYTDTQYF.